This T cell receptor (beta chain) emerged from a study of cytomegalovirus exposure and HLA in healthy donors. About this clone itself: Its antigen is undetermined.

V was pared by 0 bases and J by 2 bases, with 6 bases of the junction left unmatched. The germline V gene has CDR1 SEHNR and CDR2 FQNEAQ (reference sequence). The CDR3 runs 19 residues. Findings and caveats of the study: In an earlier analysis, in about 530 donors, most V segments appeared productive either ~90% or ~30% of the time. More clonal expansion characterized HLA-associated TCR beta chains than equally common others in a later analysis.

Amplification used 60 Vbeta primers and 13 Jbeta primers. TCRdb's table, derived via immunoSEQ multiplex PCR, lists solely in-frame clones and lacks some. The sample comprises approximately 160,000 clones, roughly 80% of which are singletons, and about 1.3% rests with the top ten. The source of this sequence is a man between 18 and 35 years old in good health and CMV-seronegative. Sequences were obtained from PBMCs. The genes are TRBV7-9 and TRBJ2-6; TRBD1 matches 11 bases. CDR3 loop: CASSLARTGGAPGANVLTF. Here the CDR3 DNA reads TGTGCCAGCAGCTTAGCGCGGACAGGGGGCGCACCTGGGGCCAACGTCCTGACTTTC.